Listed below are T cell receptor beta chains from one sample, sequenced in a study of beta chain features in type 1 diabetes. The data were produced by immunoSEQ multiplex PCR, yet TCRdb's version contains in-frame clones alone and is incomplete. This table holds around 450,000 clones, 11% found once. Material: naive CD4+ T cells from blood. The source of these receptors is a woman younger than 35 in good health. The CDR3 runs from the conserved cysteine through the conserved F or W. D genes are given only for firm matches. Size is omitted from some rows. Given values are once, few, many or a class for expanded clones.

size: NA
V: TRBV6-6
length: 13
D: NA
J: TRBJ1-2
CDR3: CASSYAQGGGYTF
DNA: TGTGCCAGCAGTTATGCACAGGGCGGCGGCTACACCTTC

size: few
V: TRBV10-3
length: 15
D: NA
J: TRBJ2-5
CDR3: CAISEAKGLQETQYF
DNA: TGTGCCATCAGTGAAGCCAAAGGGCTCCAAGAGACCCAGTACTTC

size: few
V: TRBV9
length: 15
D: TRBD2
J: TRBJ2-1
CDR3: CASSVAGGSYNEQFF
DNA: TGTGCCAGCAGCGTAGCGGGGGGCTCCTACAATGAGCAGTTCTTC

size: NA
V: TRBV27
length: 13
D: NA
J: TRBJ2-6
CDR3: CASRPVGANVLTF
DNA: TGTGCCAGCAGGCCAGTCGGGGCCAACGTCCTGACTTTC

size: once
V: TRBV5-1
length: 16
D: NA
J: TRBJ2-1
CDR3: CASSFGRVSSYNEQFF
DNA: TGCGCCAGCAGCTTTGGCAGGGTTAGCTCCTACAATGAGCAGTTCTTC

size: NA
V: TRBV21-1
length: 14
D: NA
J: TRBJ2-7
CDR3: CASSEQGRTYEQYF
DNA: TGTGCCAGCAGTGAACAGGGGAGAACCTACGAGCAGTACTTC

size: NA
V: TRBV2
length: 15
D: NA
J: TRBJ1-2
CDR3: CASSESGRANYGYTF
DNA: TGTGCCAGCAGTGAAAGCGGCAGGGCCAACTATGGCTACACCTTC

size: NA
V: TRBV28
length: 12
D: NA
J: TRBJ1-5
CDR3: CASSLSGEPQHF
DNA: TGTGCCAGCAGTTTATCAGGGGAACCCCAGCATTTT

size: NA
V: TRBV7-6
length: 15
D: NA
J: TRBJ2-1
CDR3: CASSTVPGSYNEQFF
DNA: TGTGCCAGCAGCACCGTGCCAGGGTCCTACAATGAGCAGTTCTTC

size: NA
V: TRBV25-1
length: 15
D: TRBD2
J: TRBJ2-1
CDR3: CASSELGGTDNEQFF
DNA: TGTGCCAGCAGTGAATTGGGGGGGACGGACAATGAGCAGTTCTTC

size: NA
V: TRBV18
length: 13
D: NA
J: TRBJ1-1
CDR3: CASSPSGGTEAFF
DNA: TGTGCCAGCTCACCATCGGGGGGGACTGAAGCTTTCTTT

size: NA
V: TRBV2
length: 14
D: NA
J: TRBJ2-5
CDR3: CASTIQGSWETQYF
DNA: TGTGCCAGCACAATACAGGGATCATGGGAGACCCAGTACTTC

size: NA
V: TRBV6-6
length: 14
D: NA
J: TRBJ2-1
CDR3: CASSYQGGVNEQFF
DNA: TGTGCCAGCAGTTACCAGGGGGGTGTAAATGAGCAGTTCTTC

size: NA
V: TRBV30
length: 16
D: TRBD2
J: TRBJ2-3
CDR3: CAWSEFGRERIDTQYF
DNA: TGTGCCTGGAGTGAGTTTGGGCGGGAGAGGATAGATACGCAGTATTTT

size: NA
V: TRBV27
length: 16
D: TRBD2
J: TRBJ2-7
CDR3: CASRASSGVSSYEQYF
DNA: TGTGCCAGCAGGGCTTCTAGCGGGGTTAGCTCCTACGAGCAGTACTTC

size: NA
V: TRBV12-1
length: 12
D: NA
J: TRBJ2-1
CDR3: CASSFGPTEQFF
DNA: TGTGCCAGCAGCTTTGGGCCGACAGAACAGTTCTTC

size: NA
V: TRBV30
length: 14
D: NA
J: TRBJ1-6
CDR3: CAWSVMSGNSPLHF
DNA: TGTGCCTGGAGTGTTATGTCAGGCAATTCACCCCTCCACTTT

size: NA
V: TRBV4-2
length: 15
D: NA
J: TRBJ1-1
CDR3: CASSQASGQNTEAFF
DNA: TGTGCCAGCAGCCAAGCTTCAGGCCAGAACACTGAAGCTTTCTTT

size: NA
V: TRBV10-3
length: 11
D: NA
J: TRBJ1-2
CDR3: CAIKDSYGYTF
DNA: TGTGCCATCAAGGACAGCTATGGCTACACCTTC

size: NA
V: TRBV15
length: 16
D: NA
J: TRBJ2-7
CDR3: CATSRDLTGLGYEQYF
DNA: TGTGCCACCAGCAGAGATTTAACAGGCTTGGGCTACGAGCAGTACTTC

size: NA
V: TRBV7-7
length: 15
D: NA
J: TRBJ2-5
CDR3: CASSLGSALQETQYF
DNA: TGTGCCAGCAGCTTAGGATCGGCGCTCCAAGAGACCCAGTACTTC

size: NA
V: TRBV2
length: 13
D: NA
J: TRBJ1-5
CDR3: CASSEIARQPQHF
DNA: TGTGCCAGCAGTGAAATCGCAAGGCAGCCCCAGCATTTT

size: NA
V: TRBV7-2
length: 13
D: NA
J: TRBJ2-3
CDR3: CASSLDGADTQYF
DNA: TGTGCCAGCAGCTTAGATGGGGCAGATACGCAGTATTTT

size: NA
V: TRBV6-1
length: 13
D: TRBD2
J: TRBJ2-1
CDR3: CASRRGLADEQFF
DNA: TGTGCCAGCAGACGGGGACTAGCTGATGAGCAGTTCTTC

size: NA
V: TRBV7-8
length: 15
D: NA
J: TRBJ2-4
CDR3: CASSLDILTKNIQYF
DNA: TGTGCCAGCAGCTTAGATATACTTACCAAAAACATTCAGTACTTC

size: few
V: TRBV5-1
length: 13
D: TRBD1
J: TRBJ2-1
CDR3: CASGQGDYNEQFF
DNA: TGCGCCAGCGGACAGGGGGATTACAATGAGCAGTTCTTC